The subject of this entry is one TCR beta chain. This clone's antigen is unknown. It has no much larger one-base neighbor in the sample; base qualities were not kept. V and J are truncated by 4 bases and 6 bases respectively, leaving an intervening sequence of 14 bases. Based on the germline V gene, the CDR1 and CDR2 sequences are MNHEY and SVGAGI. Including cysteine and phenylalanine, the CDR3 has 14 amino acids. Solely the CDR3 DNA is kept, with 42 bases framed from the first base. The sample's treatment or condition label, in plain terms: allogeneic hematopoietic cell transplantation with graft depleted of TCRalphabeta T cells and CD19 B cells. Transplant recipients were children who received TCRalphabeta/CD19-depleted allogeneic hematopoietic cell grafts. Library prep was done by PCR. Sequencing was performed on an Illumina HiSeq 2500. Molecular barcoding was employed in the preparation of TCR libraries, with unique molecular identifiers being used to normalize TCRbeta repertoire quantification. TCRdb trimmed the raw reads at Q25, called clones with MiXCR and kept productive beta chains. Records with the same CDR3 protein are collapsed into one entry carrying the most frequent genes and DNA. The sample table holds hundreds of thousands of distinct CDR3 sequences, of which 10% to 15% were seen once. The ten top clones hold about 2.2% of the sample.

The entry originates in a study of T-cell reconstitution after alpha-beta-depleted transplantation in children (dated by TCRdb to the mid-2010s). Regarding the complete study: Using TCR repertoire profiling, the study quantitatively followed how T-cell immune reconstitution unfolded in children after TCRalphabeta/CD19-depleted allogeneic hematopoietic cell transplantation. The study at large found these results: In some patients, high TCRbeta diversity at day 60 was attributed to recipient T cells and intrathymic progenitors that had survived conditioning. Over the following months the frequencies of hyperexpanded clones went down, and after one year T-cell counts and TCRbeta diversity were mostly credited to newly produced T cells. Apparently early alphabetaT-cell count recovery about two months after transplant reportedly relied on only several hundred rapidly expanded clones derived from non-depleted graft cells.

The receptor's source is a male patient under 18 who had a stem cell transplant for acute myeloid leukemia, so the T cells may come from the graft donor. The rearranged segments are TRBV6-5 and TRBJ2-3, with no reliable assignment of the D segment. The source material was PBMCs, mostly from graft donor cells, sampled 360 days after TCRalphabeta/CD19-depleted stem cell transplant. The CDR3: CASSLDTVVDTQYF. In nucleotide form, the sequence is TGTGCCAGCAGTTTAGACACGGTGGTTGATACGCAGTATTTT.